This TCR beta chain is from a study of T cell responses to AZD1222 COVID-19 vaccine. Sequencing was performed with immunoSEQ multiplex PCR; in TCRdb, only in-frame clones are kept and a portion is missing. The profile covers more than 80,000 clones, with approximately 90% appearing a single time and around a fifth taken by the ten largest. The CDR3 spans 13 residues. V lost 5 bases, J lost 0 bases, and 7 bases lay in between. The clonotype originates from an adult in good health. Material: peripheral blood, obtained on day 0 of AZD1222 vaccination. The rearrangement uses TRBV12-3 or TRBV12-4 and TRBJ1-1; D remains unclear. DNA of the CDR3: TGTGCCAGCAGTATCAGCCTGAACACTGAAGCTTTCTTT. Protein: CASSISLNTEAFF.